This record concerns one T cell receptor (beta chain) sequence. Its matching antigen is unknown. The data stem from a study of OX40 agonist ivuxolimab in advanced cancers. Turning to the study itself: Patients were treated with ivuxolimab, an agonistic anti-OX40 (CD134) antibody.

The length of the CDR3 is 17 residues. Germline lookup yields CDR1 MDHEN and CDR2 SYDVKM. J lost 1 base, V lost 6 bases, and 13 bases had no gene match. Only in-frame clones appear in the TCRdb table, and some are missing; sequencing was by immunoSEQ multiplex PCR. The sample comprises some 71,000 clones, around 86% of which are singletons, and about 2.7% rests with the top ten. Study outcomes and limitations: Low normalized T-cell clonal expansion also characterized some of the nonresponders. Near-lowest levels of clonal expansion characterized partial responders at 0.1-3.0 mg/kg. The average count of expanded clones was higher among CD8+ T cells than among CD4+.

The sequencing used CD4+ or CD8+ T cells sorted from blood, collected in a trial of the OX40 agonist ivuxolimab. The receptor was isolated from an adult with an advanced solid tumor such as melanoma, head and neck, liver or kidney cancer. V is TRBV28 and J is TRBJ1-1; 8 bases map to TRBD1. The CDR3 coding sequence is TGTGCCAGCAGCCAATACCGCAGGGGGCAGGGGAACACTGAAGCTTTCTTT. It specifies CASSQYRRGQGNTEAFF.